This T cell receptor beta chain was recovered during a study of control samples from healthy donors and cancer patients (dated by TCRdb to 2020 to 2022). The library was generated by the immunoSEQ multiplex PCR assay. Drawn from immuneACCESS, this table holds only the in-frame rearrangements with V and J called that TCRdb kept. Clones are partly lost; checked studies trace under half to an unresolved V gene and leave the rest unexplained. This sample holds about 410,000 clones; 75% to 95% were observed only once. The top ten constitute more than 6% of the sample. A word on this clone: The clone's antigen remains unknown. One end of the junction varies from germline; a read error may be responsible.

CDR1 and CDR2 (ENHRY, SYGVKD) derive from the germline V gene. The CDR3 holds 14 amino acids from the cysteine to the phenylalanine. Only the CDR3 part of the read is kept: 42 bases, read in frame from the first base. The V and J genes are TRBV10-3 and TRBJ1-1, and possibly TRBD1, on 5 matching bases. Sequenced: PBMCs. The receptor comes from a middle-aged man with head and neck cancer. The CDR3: CASSFGTVNTEAFF. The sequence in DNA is TGTGCCAGCAGTTTCGGGACGGTGAACACTGAAGCTTTCTTT.